Given below is one TCR beta chain in context. The data stem from a study of blood T cell repertoires in COVID-19. Study background: Material from acute and convalescent COVID-19 was sourced from the United States, Italy and Spain. The analysed material was cDNA or gDNA that came from T cells, B-cell-depleted T cells, or PBMCs.

The CDR3 consists of 17 residues. CDR1 SGHKS and CDR2 YYEKEE come from the germline V gene (reference sequence). The junction had 15 bases not matched to a gene; V was cut back by 4 bases and J by 4 bases. How the authors handled the data: Nucleated cell number was recorded as an estimate derived from reference gene primer amplification. Here immunoSEQ multiplex PCR was the method, and the copy in TCRdb shows in-frame clones only, minus some. The V and J calls and clone size come from that table; D and trimming were worked out from the DNA. The sample lists more than 250,000 clones, around 86% occurring once.

The chain combines TRBV5-5 with TRBJ1-1; 8 bases agree with TRBD1. The clonotype comes from a man aged 50-60 years with active or convalescent COVID-19. The sample consisted of peripheral blood. The CDR3 sequence: CASSRFMTGELGTEAFF. CDR3 DNA: TGTGCCAGCAGCCGATTCATGACAGGGGAATTGGGCACTGAAGCTTTCTTT.